Below, one TCR beta chain is given with its context. The antigen is not known. Noted time point: week 47, end of study. Doses consisted of 300 ug of mutant IDH1 20-mer peptide each, paired with topical imiquimod. The sample comes from a study of a mutant IDH1 vaccine in newly diagnosed glioma. Whole-study context: The treated population exhibited a male proportion of roughly 60%, a female proportion of roughly 38%, and a mean age of around 40 years.

Some clones are missing from TCRdb's copy, which holds only in-frame ones; the method was immunoSEQ multiplex PCR. Found here are some 60,000 clones, roughly four fifths of them singletons; the top ten hold 3.8%. The CDR3 is 14 residues long. V was trimmed by 5 bases and J by 4 bases, leaving 15 bases between them. CDR1 is SGHAT, CDR2 FQNNGV, per germline. The origin of this receptor is a young man with glioma. The source material was PBMCs, sampled from a glioma patient whose treatment included an IDH1 peptide vaccine. This chain joins TRBV11-2 and TRBJ2-7; the D gene is possibly TRBD1 (6 bases). CDR3 nucleotides: TGTGCCAGCAGCCCCAGGGGAGCAGGGTACGAGCAGTACTTC. This translates into CASSPRGAGYEQYF.